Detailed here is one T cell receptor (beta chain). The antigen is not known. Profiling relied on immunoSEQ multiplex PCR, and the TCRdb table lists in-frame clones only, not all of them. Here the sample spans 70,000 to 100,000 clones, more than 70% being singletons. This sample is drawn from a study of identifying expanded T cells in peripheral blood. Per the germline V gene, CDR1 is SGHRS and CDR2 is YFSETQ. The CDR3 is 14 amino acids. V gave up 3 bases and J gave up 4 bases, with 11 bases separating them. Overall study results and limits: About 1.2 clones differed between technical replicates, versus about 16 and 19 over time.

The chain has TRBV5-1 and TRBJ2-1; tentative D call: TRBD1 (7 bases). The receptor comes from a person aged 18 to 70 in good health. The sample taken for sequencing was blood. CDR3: CASSSEGAYNEQFF. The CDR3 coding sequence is TGCGCCAGCAGCTCGGAGGGGGCTTACAATGAGCAGTTCTTC.